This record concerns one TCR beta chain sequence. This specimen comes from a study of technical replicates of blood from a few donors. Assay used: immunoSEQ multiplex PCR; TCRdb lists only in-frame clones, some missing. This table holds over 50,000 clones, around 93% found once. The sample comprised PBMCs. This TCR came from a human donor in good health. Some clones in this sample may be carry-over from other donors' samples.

This CDR3 is CASSVATSEKLFF. The CDR3 nucleotides read TGTGCCAGCAGCGTAGCTACCTCCGAAAAACTGTTTTTT. This chain joins TRBV9 and TRBJ1-4; no definite D call. This CDR3 is 13 amino acids long. V was shortened by 0 bases and J by 8 bases, with 8 bases between the two germline ends. CDR1 and CDR2 (germline): SGDLS, YYNGEE.